The 18 T cell receptor beta chains below come from one sample, sequenced in a study of T cell responses to AZD1222 COVID-19 vaccine. Sequencing used immunoSEQ multiplex PCR; TCRdb keeps in-frame clones, though not all of them. The table lists about 85,000 clones, around 88% of them singletons, with 10% in the top ten. Sequencing was performed on peripheral blood, taken on day 0 of MenACWY control vaccination. Receptors originate from an adult in good health.

The genes are TRBV19 and TRBJ1-1, with D uncertain. The V end was cut by 4 bases, the J end by 3 bases, with 12 bases between. Germline V lookup: CDR1 LNHDA, CDR2 SQIVND (reference sequence). CDR3 size: 14 residues. In DNA, the CDR3 is TGTGCCAGTAGTAACCAACCGGAGGACACTGAAGCTTTCTTT. This gives the protein CASSNQPEDTEAFF.

The chain recombines TRBV19 with TRBJ1-5; D may be TRBD1 (5 bases). The length of the CDR3 is 15 residues. CDR1 and CDR2 from the germline V gene are LNHDA and SQIVND (reference sequence). The V and J ends lost 1 base and 6 bases respectively, with 13 bases between them. CDR3 protein: CASSIVEGTGQPQHF. The CDR3 DNA is TGTGCCAGTAGTATAGTAGAGGGGACGGGTCAGCCCCAGCATTTT.

V usage is TRBV2 and J usage is TRBJ2-7; no firm D call. V was cut by 2 bases and J by 2 bases, with 10 bases left in between. Germline-derived CDR1 and CDR2 are SNHLY and FYNNEI. The CDR3 covers 14 residues. The CDR3 reads CASSERGETYEQYF. The DNA of the CDR3 is TGTGCCAGCAGTGAACGAGGAGAAACCTACGAGCAGTACTTC.

This chain joins TRBV13 and TRBJ1-2; TRBD1 matches at 9 bases. Germline values: CDR1 PRHDT, CDR2 FYEKMQ (reference sequence). The CDR3 length is 14 residues. J was trimmed by 4 bases and V by 4 bases; bases with no gene match: 4. The CDR3 spells CASSSGQGSYGYTF. Written as DNA, the CDR3 is TGTGCCAGCAGCTCCGGACAGGGGAGCTATGGCTACACCTTC.

This clone occurred once. V usage is TRBV12-2 and J usage is TRBJ2-2; no DNA check was done on the table's D call, TRBD1. TRBV12-2 is noted as a pseudogene. The CDR3 has 15 amino acids. CDR3 amino acids: CASRTRDRGTGELFF. The CDR3 nucleotides read TGTGCAAGTAGGACCCGGGACAGGGGGACCGGGGAGCTGTTTTTT.

The chain couples TRBV19 to TRBJ2-7, with TRBD1 identical over 7 bases. The trim removed 9 bases at V and 1 base at J, leaving 12 bases unmatched. The CDR3 covers 15 residues. Per the germline V gene, CDR1 is LNHDA and CDR2 is SQIVND (reference sequence). The DNA for the CDR3 is TGTGCCAGCACAGGACAGGCCTGGGGATCCTACGAGCAGTACTTC. This translates into CASTGQAWGSYEQYF.

The V and J genes are TRBV3-1 (or the pseudogene TRBV3-2) and TRBJ1-1; 8 positions match TRBD1. Per the germline V gene, CDR1 is LGHDT and CDR2 is YNNKEL (reference sequence). The CDR3 totals 15 residues. V shed 2 bases, J shed 2 bases, and the junction held 4 bases outside the gene matches. The CDR3 sequence: CASSQQDRDNTEAFF. The DNA of the CDR3 is TGTGCCAGCAGCCAACAGGACAGGGACAACACTGAAGCTTTCTTT.

The rearrangement joins TRBV30 to TRBJ1-3; D may be TRBD1 (5 bases). Per germline, CDR1 GTSNPN and CDR2 SVGIG (reference sequence). The V end was cut by 4 bases, the J end by 1 base, with 14 bases between. CDR3 size: 15 residues. This CDR3 reads CAWKEGTFSGNTIYF. The CDR3 DNA follows: TGTGCCTGGAAAGAAGGGACTTTTTCTGGAAACACCATATATTTT. Full variable domain (remainder filled in from reference TRBV30 and TRBJ1-3): SQTIHQWPATLVQPVGSPLSLECTVEGTSNPNLYWYRQAAGRGLQLLFYSVGIGQISSEVPQNLSASRPQDRQFILSSKKLLLSDSGFYLCAWKEGTFSGNTIYFGEGSWLTVV.

This clone was recorded once. This sequence joins TRBV30 and TRBJ2-7, with D possibly matching TRBD1 (6 bases). Germline V gene data show CDR1 as GTSNPN and CDR2 as SVGIG (reference sequence). The V end was cut by 5 bases, the J end by 2 bases, with 19 bases between. The CDR3 is 15 amino acids. The CDR3 region is CAWGGLRQPTYEQYF. The DNA of the CDR3 is TGTGCCTGGGGGGGCCTAAGACAGCCAACCTACGAGCAGTACTTC.

The V and J genes are TRBV19 and TRBJ1-1; unclear D gene. There are 13 residues in the CDR3. V was trimmed by 5 bases and J by 3 bases, leaving 10 bases between them. Germline V gives CDR1 LNHDA, CDR2 SQIVND (reference sequence). DNA of the CDR3: TGTGCCAGTAGTCAACAACGGGACACTGAAGCTTTCTTT. This sequence encodes CASSQQRDTEAFF.

The rearrangement links TRBV19 to TRBJ2-7; no clear D. Trimming stripped 5 bases from V and 4 bases from J, with 12 bases between. Germline-derived CDR1 and CDR2 are LNHDA and SQIVND (reference sequence). This CDR3 contains 13 residues. CDR3 coding DNA: TGTGCCAGTAGTCCCGGAATGGGATACGAGCAGTACTTC. As protein: CASSPGMGYEQYF.

The chain employs TRBV7-9 and TRBJ1-1, with D unresolved. Trimming left V 5 bases short and J 4 bases short, with 17 bases between. The CDR3 totals 15 residues. The germline V gene encodes CDR1 SEHNR and CDR2 FQNEAQ (reference sequence). The CDR3 loop reads CASSPPRRLGTEAFF. The DNA for the CDR3 is TGTGCCAGCAGCCCCCCGCGGCGGTTGGGCACTGAAGCTTTCTTT.

This chain links TRBV18 with TRBJ1-2; D is unresolved. Per germline, CDR1 KGHSH and CDR2 LQKENI. The CDR3 has 16 residues. V lost 0 bases, J lost 0 bases, and 11 bases lay in between. CDR3 nucleotide sequence: TGTGCCAGCTCACCACCTCGAGCGGGGACTAACTATGGCTACACCTTC. This translates into CASSPPRAGTNYGYTF.

The V gene is TRBV7-9, the J gene TRBJ1-2, with D tentatively TRBD1 (5 bases). Trimming stripped 5 bases from V and 1 base from J, with 11 bases between. The CDR3 sequence is 14 residues long. Germline V gene data show CDR1 as SEHNR and CDR2 as FQNEAQ (reference sequence). CDR3 in amino acids: CASSPGTINYGYTF. The CDR3 nucleotides are TGTGCCAGCAGCCCCGGGACCATTAACTATGGCTACACCTTC.

The genes are TRBV5-6 and TRBJ1-1; D is undetermined. This CDR3 contains 13 residues. Germline V CDR1 and CDR2: SGHDT, YYEEEE. V was pared by 0 bases and J by 3 bases, with 6 bases between. CDR3 in amino acids: CASSLGLYTEAFF. The CDR3 bases are TGTGCCAGCAGCTTGGGGCTGTACACTGAAGCTTTCTTT.

This chain links TRBV4-1 with TRBJ2-7; TRBD1 matches at 9 bases. Germline trimming cut 3 bases from V and 2 bases from J; bases unmatched to any gene: 5. The CDR3 is made up of 15 amino acids. The germline V gene encodes CDR1 MGHRA and CDR2 YSYEKL. The DNA for the CDR3 is TGCGCCAGCAGCCAGGACAGGGGTACAACCTACGAGCAGTACTTC. This translates into CASSQDRGTTYEQYF.

This chain links TRBV15 with TRBJ1-4; D ambiguous. Germline CDR1 is LNHNV and CDR2 is YYDKDF (reference sequence). The CDR3 is 13 amino acids. Trimming removed 1 base from V and 8 bases from J, with 8 bases in between. The CDR3 region is CATSRATVEKLFF. DNA for the CDR3: TGTGCCACCAGCAGAGCTACCGTCGAAAAACTGTTTTTT.

This clone was observed once. V usage is TRBV4-1 and J usage is TRBJ1-2; D is uncertain. This CDR3 contains 18 residues. Germline CDR1 reads MGHRA; CDR2 reads YSYEKL. The ends were cut back, 0 bases at V and 5 bases at J, with 22 bases in the middle. Here the CDR3 reads CASSQDGISASGGYGYTF. The CDR3 region has the DNA TGCGCCAGCAGCCAAGATGGTATTTCCGCGTCCGGAGGGTATGGCTACACCTTC.